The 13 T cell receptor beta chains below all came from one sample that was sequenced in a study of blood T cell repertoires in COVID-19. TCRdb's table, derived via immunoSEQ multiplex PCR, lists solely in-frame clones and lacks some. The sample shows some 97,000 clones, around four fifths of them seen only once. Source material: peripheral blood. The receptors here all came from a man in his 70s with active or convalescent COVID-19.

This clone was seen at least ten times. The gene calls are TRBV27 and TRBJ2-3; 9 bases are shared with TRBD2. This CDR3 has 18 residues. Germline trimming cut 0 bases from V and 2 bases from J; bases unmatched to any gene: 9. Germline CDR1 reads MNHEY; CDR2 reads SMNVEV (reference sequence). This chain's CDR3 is CASSLSRGGAPFTDTQYF. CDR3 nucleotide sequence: TGTGCCAGCAGTTTATCGCGGGGGGGGGCCCCCTTCACAGATACGCAGTATTTT.

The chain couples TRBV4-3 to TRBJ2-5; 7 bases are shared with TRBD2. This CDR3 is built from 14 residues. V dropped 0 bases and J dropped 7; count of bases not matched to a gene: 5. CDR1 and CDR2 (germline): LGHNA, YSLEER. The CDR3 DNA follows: TGCGCCAGCAGCCAAGAGGCCGGCGGGGGGACCCAGTACTTC. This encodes CASSQEAGGGTQYF.

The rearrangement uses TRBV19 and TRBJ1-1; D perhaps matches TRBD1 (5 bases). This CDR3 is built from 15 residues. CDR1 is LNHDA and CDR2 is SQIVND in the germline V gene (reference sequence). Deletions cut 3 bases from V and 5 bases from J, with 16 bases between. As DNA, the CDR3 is TGTGCCAGTAGTATTGGGAACAGGCGGGGGACTGAAGCTTTCTTT. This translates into CASSIGNRRGTEAFF.

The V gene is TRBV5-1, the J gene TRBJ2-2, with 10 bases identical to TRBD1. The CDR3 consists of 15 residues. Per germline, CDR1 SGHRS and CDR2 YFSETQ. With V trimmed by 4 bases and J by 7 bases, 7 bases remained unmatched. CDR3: CASSNRDRGVGELFF. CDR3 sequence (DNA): TGCGCCAGCAGCAACCGGGACAGGGGCGTCGGGGAGCTGTTTTTT.

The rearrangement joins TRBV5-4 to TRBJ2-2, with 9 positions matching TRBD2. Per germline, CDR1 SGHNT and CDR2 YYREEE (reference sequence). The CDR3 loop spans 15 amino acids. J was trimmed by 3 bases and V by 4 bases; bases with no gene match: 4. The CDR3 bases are TGTGCCAGCAGCCCGCGGGGGGGTGACACCGGGGAGCTGTTTTTT. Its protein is CASSPRGGDTGELFF.

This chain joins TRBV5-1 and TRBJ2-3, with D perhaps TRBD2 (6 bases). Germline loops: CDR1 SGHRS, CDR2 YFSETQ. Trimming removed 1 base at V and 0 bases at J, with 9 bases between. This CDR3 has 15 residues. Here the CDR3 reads CASSLYGTSTDTQYF. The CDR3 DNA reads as TGCGCCAGCAGCTTGTATGGGACTAGCACAGATACGCAGTATTTT.

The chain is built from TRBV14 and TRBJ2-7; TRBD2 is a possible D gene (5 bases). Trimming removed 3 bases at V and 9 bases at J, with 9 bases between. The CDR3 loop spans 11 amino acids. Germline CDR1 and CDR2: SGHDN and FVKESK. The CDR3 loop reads CASSHGGPQYF. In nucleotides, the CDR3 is TGTGCCAGCAGCCATGGCGGGCCGCAGTACTTC.

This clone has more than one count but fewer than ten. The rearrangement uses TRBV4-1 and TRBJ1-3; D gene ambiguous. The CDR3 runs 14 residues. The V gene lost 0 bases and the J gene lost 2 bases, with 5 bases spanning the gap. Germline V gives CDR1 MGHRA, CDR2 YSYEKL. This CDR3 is CASSQDNTGNTIYF. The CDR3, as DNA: TGCGCCAGCAGCCAAGATAACACTGGAAACACCATATATTTT.

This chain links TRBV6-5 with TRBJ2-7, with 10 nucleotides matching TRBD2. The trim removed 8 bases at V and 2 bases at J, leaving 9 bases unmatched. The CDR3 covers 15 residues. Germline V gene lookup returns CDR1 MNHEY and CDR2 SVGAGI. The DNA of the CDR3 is TGTGCCAGCGTAGGGCAAGCGGGAGGGCCCTACGAGCAGTACTTC. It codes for CASVGQAGGPYEQYF.

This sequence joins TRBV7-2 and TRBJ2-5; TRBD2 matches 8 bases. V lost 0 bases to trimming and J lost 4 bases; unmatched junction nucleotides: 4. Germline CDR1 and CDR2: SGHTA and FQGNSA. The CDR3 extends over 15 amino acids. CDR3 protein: CASSLASGSRETQYF. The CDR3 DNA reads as TGTGCCAGCAGCTTAGCGAGCGGGAGTCGAGAGACCCAGTACTTC.

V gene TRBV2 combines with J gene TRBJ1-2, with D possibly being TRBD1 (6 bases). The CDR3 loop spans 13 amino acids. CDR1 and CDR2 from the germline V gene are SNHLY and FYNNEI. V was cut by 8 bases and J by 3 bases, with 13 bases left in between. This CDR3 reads CASAQGGDYGYTF. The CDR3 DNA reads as TGTGCCAGCGCACAGGGTGGTGACTATGGCTACACCTTC.

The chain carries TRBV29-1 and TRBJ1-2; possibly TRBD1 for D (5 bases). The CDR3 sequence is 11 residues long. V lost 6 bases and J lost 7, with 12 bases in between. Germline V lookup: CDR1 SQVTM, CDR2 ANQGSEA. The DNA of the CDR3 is TGCAGCGTAGCGACAGTAGGTGGCTACACCTTC. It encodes CSVATVGGYTF.

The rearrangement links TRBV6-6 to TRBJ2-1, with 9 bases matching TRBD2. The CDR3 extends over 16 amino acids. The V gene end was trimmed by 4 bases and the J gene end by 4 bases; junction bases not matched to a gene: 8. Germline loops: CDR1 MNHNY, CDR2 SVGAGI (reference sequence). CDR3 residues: CASSSQAGGVYNEQFF. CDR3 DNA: TGTGCCAGCAGTTCACAAGCGGGAGGCGTTTACAATGAGCAGTTCTTC.